These T cell receptor beta chains were read from a single sample in a study of CD8+ T cells in alopecia areata. Assay used: immunoSEQ multiplex PCR; TCRdb lists only in-frame clones, some missing. The data contain about 270,000 clones, 60% of them seen just once; the ten biggest clones take up around 0.92%. The sample was CD4+ T cells sorted from blood, taken between weeks 51 and 52, from a patient treated with tofacitinib. The receptor source for this set is a human donor with alopecia areata. Each CDR3 is given with its conserved first and last residue. The order of the fields is clone size, D gene, J gene, V gene, CDR3 protein, CDR3 DNA. D genes are given only for firm matches. Size values are once, few and many counts, or a class for expanded clones, and some rows have none.

few | TRBD2 | TRBJ2-1 | TRBV6-6 | CASTRGGDEQFF | TGTGCCAGCACCCGGGGGGGTGATGAGCAGTTCTTC
NA | NA | TRBJ2-1 | TRBV29-1 | CSVQLALTYNEQFF | TGCAGCGTGCAACTAGCCCTTACCTACAATGAGCAGTTCTTC
once | NA | TRBJ1-5 | TRBV6-5 | CASSTSNQPQHF | TGTGCCAGCAGTACTAGCAATCAGCCCCAGCATTTT
NA | NA | TRBJ2-5 | TRBV15 | CATSRDGRGETQYF | TGTGCCACCAGCAGAGACGGCCGCGGGGAGACCCAGTACTTC
NA | TRBD1 | TRBJ1-1 | TRBV5-4 | CASSGTVGTEAFF | TGTGCCAGCAGCGGGACAGTGGGCACTGAAGCTTTCTTT
NA | TRBD1 | TRBJ1-2 | TRBV29-1 | CSAVRDSPNYGYTF | TGCAGCGCTGTAAGGGACAGCCCTAACTATGGCTACACCTTC
NA | NA | TRBJ2-5 | TRBV30 | CAWSLRVLETQYF | TGTGCCTGGAGTCTAAGGGTGTTGGAGACCCAGTACTTC
once | TRBD2 | TRBJ2-3 | TRBV4-2 | CASSQDGLAGGRVSDTQYF | TGTGCCAGCAGCCAAGACGGACTAGCGGGGGGCAGGGTTTCAGATACGCAGTATTTT
few | NA | TRBJ1-1 | TRBV7-2 | CASSLARKAFF | TGTGCCAGCAGCTTAGCGCGTAAAGCTTTCTTT
NA | NA | TRBJ2-7 | TRBV5-4 | CASSAAGSEQYF | TGTGCCAGCTCCGCGGCAGGGTCCGAGCAGTACTTC
NA | TRBD1 | TRBJ1-1 | TRBV7-9 | CASSPSDRSDTEAFF | TGTGCCAGCAGCCCCTCGGACAGGTCTGACACTGAAGCTTTCTTT
NA | NA | TRBJ1-5 | TRBV30 | CAWSVPGRGIGQPQHF | TGTGCCTGGAGTGTACCGGGGAGGGGTATTGGTCAGCCCCAGCATTTT
NA | NA | TRBJ1-2 | TRBV4-2 | CASSRAAGGYTF | TGTGCCAGCAGCCGAGCAGCCGGGGGCTACACCTTC
NA | NA | TRBJ2-7 | TRBV30 | CAWSGGGLSYEQYF | TGTGCCTGGAGTGGGGGTGGGCTCTCCTACGAGCAGTACTTC
NA | NA | TRBJ1-1 | TRBV29-1 | CSGSRVNTEAFF | TGCAGCGGTTCCAGGGTGAACACTGAAGCTTTCTTT
few | TRBD1 | TRBJ1-2 | TRBV29-1 | CSVDRGYGYTF | TGCAGCGTGGACAGGGGGTATGGCTACACCTTC
NA | TRBD1 | TRBJ1-1 | TRBV29-1 | CSVGQGMGAEAFF | TGCAGCGTTGGACAGGGGATGGGCGCTGAAGCTTTCTTT
few | TRBD2 | TRBJ2-6 | TRBV5-1 | CASSLAEGLSGANVLTF | TGCGCCAGCAGCTTGGCAGAGGGACTATCTGGGGCCAACGTCCTGACTTTC
NA | NA | TRBJ1-2 | TRBV19 | CASGGYLDYGYTF | TGTGCCAGCGGGGGTTATTTGGACTATGGCTACACCTTC
NA | NA | TRBJ1-6 | TRBV30 | CAWSAGTLGSPLHF | TGTGCCTGGAGCGCCGGGACACTCGGTTCACCCCTCCACTTT
NA | TRBD1 | TRBJ1-1 | TRBV19 | CASSTDRVRTEAFF | TGTGCCAGTAGTACCGACAGGGTGAGGACTGAAGCTTTCTTT
NA | TRBD1 | TRBJ1-2 | TRBV29-1 | CSITGGWGYTF | TGCAGCATTACAGGGGGCTGGGGCTACACCTTC
NA | NA | TRBJ1-5 | TRBV30 | CAWSVQRGYSNQPQHF | TGTGCCTGGAGTGTACAAAGGGGATATAGCAATCAGCCCCAGCATTTT
NA | NA | TRBJ2-5 | TRBV10-3 | CAISGQEIETQYF | TGTGCCATCAGTGGACAGGAGATAGAGACCCAGTACTTC
NA | TRBD1 | TRBJ1-2 | TRBV13 | CASSPGGYGYTF | TGTGCCAGCAGTCCAGGGGGCTATGGCTACACCTTC
NA | TRBD2 | TRBJ2-1 | TRBV29-1 | CRGTSGVSYNEQFF | TGCAGAGGGACTAGCGGGGTCTCCTACAATGAGCAGTTCTTC
NA | NA | TRBJ1-1 | TRBV5-1 | CASSGGTKNTEAFF | TGCGCCAGCAGCGGAGGGACAAAGAACACTGAAGCTTTCTTT
few | NA | TRBJ2-7 | TRBV4-1 | CASSQEIPYEQYF | TGCGCCAGCAGCCAGGAGATCCCCTACGAGCAGTACTTC
NA | NA | TRBJ2-2 | TRBV2 | CASRQGVPGELFF | TGTGCCAGCAGACAGGGCGTTCCCGGGGAGCTGTTTTTT
NA | NA | TRBJ1-3 | TRBV30 | CACYKGNTIYF | TGTGCCTGTTACAAGGGAAACACCATATATTTT
NA | NA | TRBJ1-1 | TRBV2 | CASSEASPEAFF | TGTGCCAGCAGTGAGGCAAGCCCTGAAGCTTTCTTT
NA | NA | TRBJ1-2 | TRBV2 | CANERSPGYTF | TGTGCCAACGAAAGGTCGCCGGGCTACACCTTC
NA | NA | TRBJ1-2 | TRBV5-1 | CASSPEGYGYTF | TGCGCCAGCAGCCCGGAGGGGTATGGCTACACCTTC
NA | NA | TRBJ2-1 | TRBV5-6 | CASVLTGPGENEQFF | TGTGCCAGCGTGTTGACAGGGCCGGGGGAGAATGAGCAGTTCTTC
NA | TRBD1 | TRBJ2-6 | TRBV30 | CAWSVGGQVNVLTF | TGTGCCTGGAGTGTAGGTGGACAGGTCAACGTCCTGACTTTC
few | NA | TRBJ1-5 | TRBV19 | CASSIRPAPIRGLNQPQHF | TGTGCCAGTAGTATACGTCCAGCGCCAATAAGGGGACTCAATCAGCCCCAGCATTTT
NA | NA | TRBJ2-5 | TRBV18 | CASSPLIGETQYF | TGTGCCAGCTCACCACTGATAGGAGAGACCCAGTACTTC
NA | TRBD1 | TRBJ1-4 | TRBV25-1 | CASSDSGRGNEKLFF | TGTGCCAGCAGTGACTCTGGCAGGGGGAATGAAAAACTGTTTTTT
NA | NA | TRBJ1-5 | TRBV30 | CAWSRGVLEQPQHF | TGTGCCTGGAGCCGCGGTGTCCTCGAACAGCCCCAGCATTTT
NA | TRBD2 | TRBJ2-3 | TRBV30 | CAWSPLAGNTDTQYF | TGTGCCTGGAGTCCGCTAGCGGGGAACACAGATACGCAGTATTTT
NA | TRBD1 | TRBJ2-1 | TRBV9 | CASSVAQGQGARNEQFF | TGTGCCAGCAGCGTAGCTCAGGGACAGGGGGCGAGGAATGAGCAGTTCTTC